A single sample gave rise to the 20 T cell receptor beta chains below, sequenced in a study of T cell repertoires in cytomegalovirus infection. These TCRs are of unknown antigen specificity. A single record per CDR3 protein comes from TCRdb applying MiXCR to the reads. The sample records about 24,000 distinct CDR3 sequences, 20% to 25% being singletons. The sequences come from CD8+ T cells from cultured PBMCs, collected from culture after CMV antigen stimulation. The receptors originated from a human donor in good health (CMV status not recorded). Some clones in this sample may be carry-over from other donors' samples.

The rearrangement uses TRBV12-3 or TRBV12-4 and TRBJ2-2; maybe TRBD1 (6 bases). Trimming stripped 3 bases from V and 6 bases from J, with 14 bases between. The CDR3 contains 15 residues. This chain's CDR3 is CASSLRPGVAGELFF. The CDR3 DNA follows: TGTGCCAGCAGTTTGAGGCCAGGGGTTGCCGGGGAGCTGTTTTTT.

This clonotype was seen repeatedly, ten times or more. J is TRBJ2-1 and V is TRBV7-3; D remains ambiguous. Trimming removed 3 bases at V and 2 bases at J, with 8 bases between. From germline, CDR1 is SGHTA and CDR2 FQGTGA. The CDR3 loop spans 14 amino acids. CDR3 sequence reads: CASSLDITYNEQFF. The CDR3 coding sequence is TGTGCCAGCAGCTTGGATATAACCTACAATGAGCAGTTCTTC.

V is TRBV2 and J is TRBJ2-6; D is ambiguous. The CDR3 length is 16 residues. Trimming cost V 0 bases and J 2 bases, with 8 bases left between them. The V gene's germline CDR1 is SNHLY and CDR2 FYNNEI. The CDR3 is CASSEAWQTGANVLTF. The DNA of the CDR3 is TGTGCCAGCAGTGAAGCTTGGCAGACTGGGGCCAACGTCCTGACTTTC.

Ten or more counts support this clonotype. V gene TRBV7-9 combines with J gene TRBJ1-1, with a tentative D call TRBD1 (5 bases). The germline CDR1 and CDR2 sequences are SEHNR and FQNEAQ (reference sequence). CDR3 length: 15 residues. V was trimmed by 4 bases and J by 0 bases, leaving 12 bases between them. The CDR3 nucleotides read TGTGCCAGCAGCTATACAACGGGGGTGAACACTGAAGCTTTCTTT. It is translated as CASSYTTGVNTEAFF.

The CDR3 nucleotides are TGTGCCAGCAGTGACGTCCCCACCTACGAGCAGTACTTC. This codes for CASSDVPTYEQYF. The chain carries TRBV6-1 and TRBJ2-7; D remains ambiguous. Trimming stripped 3 bases from V and 2 bases from J, with 8 bases between. The length of the CDR3 is 13 residues. CDR1 and CDR2 (germline): MNHNS, SASEGT.

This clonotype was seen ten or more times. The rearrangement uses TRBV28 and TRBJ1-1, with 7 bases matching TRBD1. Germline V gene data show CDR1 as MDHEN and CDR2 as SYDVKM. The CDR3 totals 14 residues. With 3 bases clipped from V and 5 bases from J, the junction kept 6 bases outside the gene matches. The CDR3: CASSLVQGGTEAFF. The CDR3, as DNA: TGTGCCAGCAGTTTGGTCCAGGGGGGAACTGAAGCTTTCTTT.

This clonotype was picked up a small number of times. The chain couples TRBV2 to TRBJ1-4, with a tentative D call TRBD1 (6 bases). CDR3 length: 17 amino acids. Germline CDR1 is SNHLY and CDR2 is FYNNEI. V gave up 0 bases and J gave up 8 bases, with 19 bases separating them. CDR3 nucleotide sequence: TGTGCCAGCAGTGAAGCCCCTGAGACAGGAGTAAGAGAAAAACTGTTTTTT. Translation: CASSEAPETGVREKLFF.

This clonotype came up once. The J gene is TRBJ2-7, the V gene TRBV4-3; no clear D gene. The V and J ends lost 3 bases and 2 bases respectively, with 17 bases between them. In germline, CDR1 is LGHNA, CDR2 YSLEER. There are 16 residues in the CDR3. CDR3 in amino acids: CASSHSGSGETYEQYF. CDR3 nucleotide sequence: TGCGCCAGCAGCCATTCAGGCTCAGGAGAAACCTACGAGCAGTACTTC.

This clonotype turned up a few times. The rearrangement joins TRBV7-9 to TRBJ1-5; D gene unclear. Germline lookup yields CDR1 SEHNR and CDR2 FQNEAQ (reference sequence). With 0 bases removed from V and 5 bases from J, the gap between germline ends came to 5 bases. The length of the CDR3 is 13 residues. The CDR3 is CASSLAWDQPQHF. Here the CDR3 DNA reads TGTGCCAGCAGCTTAGCGTGGGATCAGCCCCAGCATTTT.

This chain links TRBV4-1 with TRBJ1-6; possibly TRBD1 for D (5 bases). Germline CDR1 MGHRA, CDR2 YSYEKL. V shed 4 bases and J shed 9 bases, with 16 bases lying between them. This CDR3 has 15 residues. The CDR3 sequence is CASSPSQGPLSPLHF. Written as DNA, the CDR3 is TGCGCCAGCAGCCCCTCCCAGGGACCCCTTTCACCCCTCCACTTT.

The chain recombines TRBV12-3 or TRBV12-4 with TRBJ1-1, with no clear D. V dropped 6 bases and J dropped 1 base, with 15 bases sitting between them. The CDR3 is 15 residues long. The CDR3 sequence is CASSLNYLENTEAFF. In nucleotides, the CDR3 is TGTGCCAGCAGCTTGAATTATTTAGAGAACACTGAAGCTTTCTTT.

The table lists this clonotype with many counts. The CDR3 protein is CASSLDRALLSYNEQFF. The CDR3 region has the DNA TGTGCCAGTAGTTTGGACAGGGCTTTACTCTCCTACAATGAGCAGTTCTTC. The chain links TRBV19 to TRBJ2-1; TRBD1 agrees at 8 bases. The J segment lost 0 bases and the V segment lost 5 bases, leaving 9 bases of the junction unmatched. Germline CDR1 reads LNHDA; CDR2 reads SQIVND (reference sequence). The CDR3 runs to 17 residues.

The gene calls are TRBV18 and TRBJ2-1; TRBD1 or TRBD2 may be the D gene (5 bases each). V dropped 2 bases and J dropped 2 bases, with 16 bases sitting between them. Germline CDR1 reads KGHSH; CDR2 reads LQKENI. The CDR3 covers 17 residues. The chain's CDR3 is CASSPFGSDSPYNEQFF. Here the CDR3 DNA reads TGTGCCAGCTCACCATTTGGGAGTGACAGTCCCTACAATGAGCAGTTCTTC. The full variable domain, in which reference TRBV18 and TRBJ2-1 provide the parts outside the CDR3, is NAGVMQNPRHLVRRRGQEARLRCSPMKGHSHVYWYRQLPEEGLKFMVYLQKENIIDESGMPKERFSAEFPKEGPSILRIQQVVRGDSAAYFCASSPFGSDSPYNEQFFGPGTRLTVL.

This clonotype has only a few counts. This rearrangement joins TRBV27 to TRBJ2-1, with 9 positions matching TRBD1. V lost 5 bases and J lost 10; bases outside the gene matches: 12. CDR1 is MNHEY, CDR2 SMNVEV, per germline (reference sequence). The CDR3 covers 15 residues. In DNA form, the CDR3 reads TGTGCCAGCAGTCTCAACCGGGACAGGGATGTAGAGCAGTTCTTC. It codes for CASSLNRDRDVEQFF.

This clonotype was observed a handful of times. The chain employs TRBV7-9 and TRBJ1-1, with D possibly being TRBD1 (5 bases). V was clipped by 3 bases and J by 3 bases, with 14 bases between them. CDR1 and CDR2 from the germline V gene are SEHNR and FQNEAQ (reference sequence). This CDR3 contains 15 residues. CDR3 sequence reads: CASSFRGRGYTEAFF. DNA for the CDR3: TGTGCCAGCAGCTTTCGGGGTCGGGGGTACACTGAAGCTTTCTTT.

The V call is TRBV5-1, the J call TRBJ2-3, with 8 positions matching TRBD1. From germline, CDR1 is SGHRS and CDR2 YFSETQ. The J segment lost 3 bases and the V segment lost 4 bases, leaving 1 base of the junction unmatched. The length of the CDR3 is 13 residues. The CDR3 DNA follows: TGCGCCAGCAGCGACAGGGGTACAGATACGCAGTATTTT. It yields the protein CASSDRGTDTQYF. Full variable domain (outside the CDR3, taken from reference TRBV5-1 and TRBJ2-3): KAGVTQTPRYLIKTRGQQVTLSCSPISGHRSVSWYQQTPGQGLQFLFEYFSETQRNKGNFPGRFSGRQFSNSRSEMNVSTLELGDSALYLCASSDRGTDTQYFGPGTRLTVL.

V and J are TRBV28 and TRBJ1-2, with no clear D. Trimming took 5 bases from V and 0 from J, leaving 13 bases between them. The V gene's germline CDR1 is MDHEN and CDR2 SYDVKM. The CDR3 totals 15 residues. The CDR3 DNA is TGTGCCAGCAGTCCGTGGACGGGGACTAACTATGGCTACACCTTC. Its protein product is CASSPWTGTNYGYTF.

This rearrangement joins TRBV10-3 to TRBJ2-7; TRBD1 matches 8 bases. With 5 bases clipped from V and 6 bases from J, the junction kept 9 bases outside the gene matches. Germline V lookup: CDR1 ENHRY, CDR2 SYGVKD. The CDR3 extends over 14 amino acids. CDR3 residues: CAISSPDRGTEQYF. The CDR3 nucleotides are TGTGCCATCAGTTCGCCTGACAGGGGAACCGAGCAGTACTTC.

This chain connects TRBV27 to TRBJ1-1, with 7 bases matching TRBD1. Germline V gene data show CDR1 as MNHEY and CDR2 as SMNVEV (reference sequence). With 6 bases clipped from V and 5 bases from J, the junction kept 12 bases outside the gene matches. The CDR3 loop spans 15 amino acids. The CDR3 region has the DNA TGTGCCAGCAGCGAGACCTCAGGGGGTCAGACTGAAGCTTTCTTT. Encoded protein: CASSETSGGQTEAFF.

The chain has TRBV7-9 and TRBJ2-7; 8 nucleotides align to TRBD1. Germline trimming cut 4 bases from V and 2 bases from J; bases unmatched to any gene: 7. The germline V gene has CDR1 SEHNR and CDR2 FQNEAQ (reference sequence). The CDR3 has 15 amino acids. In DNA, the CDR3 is TGTGCCAGCAGCTCCCTTGGACAGGGAACCTACGAGCAGTACTTC. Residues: CASSSLGQGTYEQYF.